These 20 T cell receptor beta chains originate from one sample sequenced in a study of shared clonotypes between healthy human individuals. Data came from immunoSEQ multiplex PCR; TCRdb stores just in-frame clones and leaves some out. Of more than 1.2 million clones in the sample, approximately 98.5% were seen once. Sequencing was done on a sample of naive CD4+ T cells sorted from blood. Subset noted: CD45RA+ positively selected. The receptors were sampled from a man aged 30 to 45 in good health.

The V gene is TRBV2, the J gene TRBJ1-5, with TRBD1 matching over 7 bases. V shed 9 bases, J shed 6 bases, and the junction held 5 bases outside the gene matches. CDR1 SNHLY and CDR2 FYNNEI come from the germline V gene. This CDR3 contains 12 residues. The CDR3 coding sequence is TGTGCCAGTACAGGGGTGAGTCAGCCCCAGCATTTT. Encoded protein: CASTGVSQPQHF.

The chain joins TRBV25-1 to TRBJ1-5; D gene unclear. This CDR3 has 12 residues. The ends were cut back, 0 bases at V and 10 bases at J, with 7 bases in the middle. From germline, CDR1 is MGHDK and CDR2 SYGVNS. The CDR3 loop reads CASSEYGTPQHF. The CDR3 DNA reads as TGTGCCAGCAGTGAATACGGCACACCCCAGCATTTT.

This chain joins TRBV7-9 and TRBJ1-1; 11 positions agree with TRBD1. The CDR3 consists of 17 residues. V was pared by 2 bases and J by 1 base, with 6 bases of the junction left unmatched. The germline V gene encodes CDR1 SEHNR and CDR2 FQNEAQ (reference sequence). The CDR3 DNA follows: TGTGCCAGCAGCTTATGGACAGGGGGCGCGTGGAACACTGAAGCTTTCTTT. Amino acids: CASSLWTGGAWNTEAFF.

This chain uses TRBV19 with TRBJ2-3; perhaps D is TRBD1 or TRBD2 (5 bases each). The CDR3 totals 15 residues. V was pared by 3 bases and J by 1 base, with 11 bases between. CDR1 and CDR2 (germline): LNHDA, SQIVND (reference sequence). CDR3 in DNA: TGTGCCAGTAGTATCGGGGCAGTGGGCACAGATACGCAGTATTTT. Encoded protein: CASSIGAVGTDTQYF. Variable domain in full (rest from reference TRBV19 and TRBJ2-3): DGGITQSPKYLFRKEGQNVTLSCEQNLNHDAMYWYRQDPGQGLRLIYYSQIVNDFQKGDIAEGYSVSREKKESFPLTVTSAQKNPTAFYLCASSIGAVGTDTQYFGPGTRLTVL.

The CDR3 bases are TGTGCCAGCAGGGACAGGGTCGACTATGGCTACACCTTC. Protein sequence: CASRDRVDYGYTF. The chain recombines TRBV27 with TRBJ1-2, with 8 bases that match TRBD1. With 6 bases clipped from V and 3 bases from J, the junction kept 3 bases outside the gene matches. The germline CDR1 and CDR2 sequences are MNHEY and SMNVEV (reference sequence). CDR3 length: 13 amino acids.

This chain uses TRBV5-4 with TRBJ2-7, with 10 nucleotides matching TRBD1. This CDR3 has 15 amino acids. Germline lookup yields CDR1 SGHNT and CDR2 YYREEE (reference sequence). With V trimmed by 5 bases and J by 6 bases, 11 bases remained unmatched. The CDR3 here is CASRKGGTGDFEQYF. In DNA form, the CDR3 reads TGTGCCAGCAGAAAGGGAGGGACAGGGGACTTCGAGCAGTACTTC. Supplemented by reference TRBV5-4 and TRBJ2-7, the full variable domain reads ETGVTQSPTHLIKTRGQQVTLRCSSQSGHNTVSWYQQALGQGPQFIFQYYREEENGRGNFPPRFSGLQFPNYSSELNVNALELDDSALYLCASRKGGTGDFEQYFGPGTRLTVT.

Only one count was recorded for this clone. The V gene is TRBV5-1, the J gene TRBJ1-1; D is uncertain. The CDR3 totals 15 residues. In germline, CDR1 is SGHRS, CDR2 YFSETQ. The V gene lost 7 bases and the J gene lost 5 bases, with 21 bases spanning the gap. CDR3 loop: CASHLAAQGFTEAFF. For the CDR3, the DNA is TGCGCCAGCCACTTGGCGGCTCAAGGATTTACTGAAGCTTTCTTT. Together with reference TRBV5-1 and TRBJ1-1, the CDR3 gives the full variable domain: KAGVTQTPRYLIKTRGQQVTLSCSPISGHRSVSWYQQTPGQGLQFLFEYFSETQRNKGNFPGRFSGRQFSNSRSEMNVSTLELGDSALYLCASHLAAQGFTEAFFGQGTRLTVV.

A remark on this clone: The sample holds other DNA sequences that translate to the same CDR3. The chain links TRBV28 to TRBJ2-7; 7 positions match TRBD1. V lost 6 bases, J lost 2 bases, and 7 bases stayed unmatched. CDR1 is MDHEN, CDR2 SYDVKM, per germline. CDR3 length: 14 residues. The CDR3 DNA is TGTGCCAGCAGCTTAGGGGGCCCTACCTACGAGCAGTACTTC. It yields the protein CASSLGGPTYEQYF.

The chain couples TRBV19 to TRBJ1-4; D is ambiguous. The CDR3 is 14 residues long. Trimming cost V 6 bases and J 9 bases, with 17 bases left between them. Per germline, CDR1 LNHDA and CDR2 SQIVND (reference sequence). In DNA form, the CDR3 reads TGTGCCAGTAGCTCCGACGGGAAAGGAAAAAAACTGTTTTTT. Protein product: CASSSDGKGKKLFF. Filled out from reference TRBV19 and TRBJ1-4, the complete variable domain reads DGGITQSPKYLFRKEGQNVTLSCEQNLNHDAMYWYRQDPGQGLRLIYYSQIVNDFQKGDIAEGYSVSREKKESFPLTVTSAQKNPTAFYLCASSSDGKGKKLFFGSGTQLSVL.

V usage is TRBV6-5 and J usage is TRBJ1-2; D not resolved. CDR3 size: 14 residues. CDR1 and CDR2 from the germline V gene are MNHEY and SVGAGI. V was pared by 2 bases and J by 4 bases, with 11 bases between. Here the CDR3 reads CASSYTGMAYGYTF. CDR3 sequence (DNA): TGTGCCAGCAGTTACACGGGAATGGCCTATGGCTACACCTTC.

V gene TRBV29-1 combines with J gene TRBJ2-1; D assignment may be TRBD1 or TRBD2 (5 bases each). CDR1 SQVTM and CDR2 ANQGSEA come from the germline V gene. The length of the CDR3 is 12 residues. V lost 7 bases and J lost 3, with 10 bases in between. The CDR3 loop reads CSGGGLYNEQFF. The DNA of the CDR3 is TGCAGCGGTGGGGGTCTCTACAATGAGCAGTTCTTC.

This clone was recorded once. In DNA, the CDR3 is TGTGCCAGCAGCCCCCAGCCCCAGAGCACTGAAGCTTTCTTT. Its translation is CASSPQPQSTEAFF. This rearrangement joins TRBV7-9 to TRBJ1-1; D remains unclear. The V gene's germline CDR1 is SEHNR and CDR2 FQNEAQ (reference sequence). V dropped 5 bases and J dropped 4 bases, with 14 bases sitting between them. The CDR3 runs 14 residues. Based on the CDR3 plus reference TRBV7-9 and TRBJ1-1, the full variable domain is DTGVSQNPRHKITKRGQNVTFRCDPISEHNRLYWYRQTLGQGPEFLTYFQNEAQLEKSRLLSDRFSAERPKGSFSTLEIQRTEQGDSAMYLCASSPQPQSTEAFFGQGTRLTVV.

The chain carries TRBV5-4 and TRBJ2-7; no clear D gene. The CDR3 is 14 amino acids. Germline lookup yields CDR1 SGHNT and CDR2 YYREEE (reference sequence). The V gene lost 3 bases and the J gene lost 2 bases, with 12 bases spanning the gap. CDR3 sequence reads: CASSSRPFPYEQYF. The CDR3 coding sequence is TGTGCCAGCAGCTCCAGACCTTTCCCCTACGAGCAGTACTTC. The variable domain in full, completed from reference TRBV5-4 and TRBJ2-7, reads ETGVTQSPTHLIKTRGQQVTLRCSSQSGHNTVSWYQQALGQGPQFIFQYYREEENGRGNFPPRFSGLQFPNYSSELNVNALELDDSALYLCASSSRPFPYEQYFGPGTRLTVT.

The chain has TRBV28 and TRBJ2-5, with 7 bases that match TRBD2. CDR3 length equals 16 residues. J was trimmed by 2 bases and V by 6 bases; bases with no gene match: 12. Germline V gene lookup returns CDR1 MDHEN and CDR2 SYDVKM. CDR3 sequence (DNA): TGTGCCAGCAGCCCCACGGCGGGAGAGGGACAAGAGACCCAGTACTTC. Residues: CASSPTAGEGQETQYF. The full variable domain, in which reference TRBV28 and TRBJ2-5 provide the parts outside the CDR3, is DVKVTQSSRYLVKRTGEKVFLECVQDMDHENMFWYRQDPGLGLRLIYFSYDVKMKEKGDIPEGYSVSREKKERFSLILESASTNQTSMYLCASSPTAGEGQETQYFGPGTRLLVL.

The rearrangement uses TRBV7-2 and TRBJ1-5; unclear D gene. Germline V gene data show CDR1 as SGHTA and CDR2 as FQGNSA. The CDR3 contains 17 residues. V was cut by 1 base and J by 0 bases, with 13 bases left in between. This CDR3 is CASSLGVGRASNQPQHF. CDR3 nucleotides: TGTGCCAGCAGCTTAGGGGTGGGTCGAGCTAGCAATCAGCCCCAGCATTTT.

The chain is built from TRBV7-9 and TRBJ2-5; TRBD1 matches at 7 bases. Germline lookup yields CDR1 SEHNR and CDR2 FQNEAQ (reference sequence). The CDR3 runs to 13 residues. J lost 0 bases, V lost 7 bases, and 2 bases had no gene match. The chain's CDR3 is CASTGTDQETQYF. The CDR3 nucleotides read TGTGCCAGCACCGGGACAGACCAAGAGACCCAGTACTTC.

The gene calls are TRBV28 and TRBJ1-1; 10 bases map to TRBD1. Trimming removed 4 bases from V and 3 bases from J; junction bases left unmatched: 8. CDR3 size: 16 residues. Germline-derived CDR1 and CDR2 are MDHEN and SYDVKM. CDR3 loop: CASSSGQGFQYTEAFF. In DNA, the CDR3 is TGTGCCAGCAGTTCGGGACAGGGGTTCCAATACACTGAAGCTTTCTTT.

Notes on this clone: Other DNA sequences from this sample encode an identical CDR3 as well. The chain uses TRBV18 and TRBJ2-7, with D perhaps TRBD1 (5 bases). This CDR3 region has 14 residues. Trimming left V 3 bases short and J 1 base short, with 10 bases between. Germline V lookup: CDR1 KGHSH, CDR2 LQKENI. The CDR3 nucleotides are TGTGCCAGCTCACCGAGCAGGGATTCCTACGAGCAGTACTTC. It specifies CASSPSRDSYEQYF. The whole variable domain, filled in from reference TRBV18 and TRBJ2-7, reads NAGVMQNPRHLVRRRGQEARLRCSPMKGHSHVYWYRQLPEEGLKFMVYLQKENIIDESGMPKERFSAEFPKEGPSILRIQQVVRGDSAAYFCASSPSRDSYEQYFGPGTRLTVT.

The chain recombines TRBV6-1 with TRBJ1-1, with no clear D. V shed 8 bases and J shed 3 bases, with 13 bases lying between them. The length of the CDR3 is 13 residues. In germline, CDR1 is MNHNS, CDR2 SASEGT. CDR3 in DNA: TGTGCCAGCGGGCGGGAACGGTACACTGAAGCTTTCTTT. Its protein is CASGRERYTEAFF.

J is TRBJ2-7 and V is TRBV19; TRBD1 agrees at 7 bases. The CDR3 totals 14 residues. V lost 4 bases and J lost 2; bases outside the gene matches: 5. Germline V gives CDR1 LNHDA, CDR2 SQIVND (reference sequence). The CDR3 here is CASSTETGTYEQYF. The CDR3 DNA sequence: TGTGCCAGTAGTACAGAGACAGGGACCTACGAGCAGTACTTC. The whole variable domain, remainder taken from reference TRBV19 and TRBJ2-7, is DGGITQSPKYLFRKEGQNVTLSCEQNLNHDAMYWYRQDPGQGLRLIYYSQIVNDFQKGDIAEGYSVSREKKESFPLTVTSAQKNPTAFYLCASSTETGTYEQYFGPGTRLTVT.